The 14 T cell receptor beta chains presented below share a single source sample, sequenced in a study of a mutant IDH1 vaccine in newly diagnosed glioma. Time point defined: baseline, week 1 (first vaccination visit). Treatment: pre-vaccination baseline after standard-of-care therapy. TCRdb's copy holds only in-frame clones and misses some; the assay was immunoSEQ multiplex PCR. The table records about 35,000 clones, over 60% of them present only once. The specimen comprised peripheral blood mononuclear cells (PBMCs), sampled from a glioma patient treated with radiotherapy, temozolomide or both. Receptors originate from a man aged 45-60 years with glioma. Some clones in this sample may be carry-over from other donors' samples.

This CDR3 reads CASSLVGGVDNEQFF. The CDR3 DNA reads as TGTGCCAGCAGCTTGGTGGGAGGAGTAGACAATGAGCAGTTCTTC. The chain combines TRBV7-2 with TRBJ2-1; a possible D gene is TRBD2 (6 bases). Between the trimmed V and J ends, which lost 3 bases and 5 bases, there was a span of 14 bases. CDR1 and CDR2 (germline): SGHTA, FQGNSA. CDR3 length: 15 amino acids.

There are a few counts of this clone. At one of its ends the junction is not consistent with the germline gene, which may arise from a read error. The rearrangement uses TRBV6-1 and TRBJ1-1, with D unresolved. Germline CDR1 reads MNHNS; CDR2 reads SASEGT. The CDR3 has 11 amino acids. The CDR3 DNA is TGTGCCAGCAGCAGGACTGTCCAGATAACTTTT. Translated, it gives CASSRTVQITF.

V is TRBV6-1 and J is TRBJ1-2, with 7 bases matching TRBD1. This CDR3 comprises 13 residues. J gave up 8 bases and V 8 bases, and 11 bases lay outside the gene matches. Germline V gene sequence: CDR1 MNHNS, CDR2 SASEGT. The CDR3: CASPSDREEGYTF. The CDR3 region has the DNA TGTGCCAGCCCATCCGACAGGGAGGAAGGCTACACCTTC.

This clone appeared once. The gene calls are TRBV9 and TRBJ2-1, with a weak D call TRBD1 (5 bases). Germline V gene sequence: CDR1 SGDLS, CDR2 YYNGEE. CDR3 length: 16 residues. Trimming left V 0 bases short and J 8 bases short, with 18 bases between. The CDR3 DNA sequence: TGTGCCAGCAGCGTAGCCGACTCTCGTCAGGGTGATGAGCAGTTCTTC. It is translated as CASSVADSRQGDEQFF.

The J gene is TRBJ2-2, the V gene TRBV7-8; TRBD2 matches at 13 bases. This CDR3 contains 16 residues. CDR1 is SGHVS, CDR2 FQNEAQ, per germline. With V trimmed by 5 bases and J by 4 bases, 4 bases remained unmatched. Here the CDR3 reads CASSRTSGGATGELFF. The CDR3 bases are TGTGCCAGCAGCCGAACTAGCGGGGGGGCCACCGGGGAGCTGTTTTTT.

The chain uses TRBV25-1 and TRBJ2-7; 7 nucleotides line up with TRBD1. V was pared by 5 bases and J by 2 bases, with 9 bases of the junction left unmatched. This CDR3 comprises 15 residues. The germline gives CDR1 MGHDK, CDR2 SYGVNS. The CDR3 nucleotides read TGTGCCAGCAGTACCGGGACAGTAAAAACCTACGAGCAGTACTTC. Translating gives CASSTGTVKTYEQYF.

With respect to this clone: Compared with germline, one end of the junction differs, possibly owing to a read error. V is TRBV6-4 and J is TRBJ2-1, with D possibly TRBD2 on 5 matching bases. This CDR3 contains 13 residues. The germline CDR1 and CDR2 sequences are MRHNA and SNTAGT. In DNA form, the CDR3 reads TGTGCCAGCAGTGTAGCTAGCTACAGTGAGCAGTTCTTC. It yields the protein CASSVASYSEQFF.

This clone counts as medium-sized. V gene TRBV13 combines with J gene TRBJ1-1; no clear D gene. The CDR3 contains 12 residues. The germline V gene encodes CDR1 PRHDT and CDR2 FYEKMQ (reference sequence). V was shortened by 3 bases and J by 8 bases, with 10 bases between the two germline ends. As DNA, the CDR3 is TGTGCCAGCAGCTTCCTAGGACTGGAAGCTTTCTTT. It codes for CASSFLGLEAFF.

The table lists this clone with a few counts. The rearrangement uses TRBV27 and TRBJ2-3; the D is unclear. Germline lookup yields CDR1 MNHEY and CDR2 SMNVEV (reference sequence). Trimming took off 2 bases at V and 3 bases at J, with 15 bases between the two ends. This CDR3 region has 16 residues. DNA of the CDR3: TGTGCCAGCAGTTTAACCGGCGTGGGCCAAACAGATACGCAGTATTTT. It translates to CASSLTGVGQTDTQYF.

The chain uses TRBV27 and TRBJ2-7; 11 nucleotides align to TRBD2. Trimming took 6 bases from V and 4 from J; bases not matched to a gene: 14. The germline V gene has CDR1 MNHEY and CDR2 SMNVEV (reference sequence). This CDR3 has 17 residues. The CDR3 nucleotides are TGTGCCAGCAGCCGGGGACTAGCGGTAACGGGTCATTACGAGCAGTACTTC. The encoded protein is CASSRGLAVTGHYEQYF.

The rearrangement joins TRBV25-1 to TRBJ2-3, with D unresolved. This CDR3 spans 13 amino acids. The V and J ends lost 4 bases and 0 bases respectively, with 5 bases between them. Germline V gene sequence: CDR1 MGHDK, CDR2 SYGVNS. The CDR3 sequence is CASSAHSTDTQYF. The CDR3 coding sequence is TGTGCCAGCAGTGCCCACAGCACAGATACGCAGTATTTT.

This chain uses TRBV28 with TRBJ1-3; TRBD1 aligns across 8 bases. Germline-derived CDR1 and CDR2 are MDHEN and SYDVKM. The CDR3 loop spans 15 amino acids. V was clipped by 5 bases and J by 8 bases; unmatched bases: 11. The CDR3 DNA sequence: TGTGCCAGCAGTAGTCCCGGGACAGGCATTGACACCATATATTTT. It yields the protein CASSSPGTGIDTIYF.

This sequence joins TRBV19 and TRBJ1-4; TRBD1 is a possible D gene (5 bases). CDR1 LNHDA and CDR2 SQIVND come from the germline V gene (reference sequence). The ends were cut back, 7 bases at V and 4 bases at J, with 16 bases in the middle. CDR3 length equals 15 residues. The CDR3 DNA sequence: TGTGCCAGTACCCCAACTAGACAGATTAATGAAAAACTGTTTTTT. It specifies CASTPTRQINEKLFF.

This clone has more than one count but fewer than ten. This chain uses TRBV2 with TRBJ1-6; D gene ambiguous. The V and J ends lost 7 bases and 10 bases respectively, with 11 bases between them. The length of the CDR3 is 12 residues. From germline, CDR1 is SNHLY and CDR2 FYNNEI. The DNA of the CDR3 is TGTGCCAGCAAAAGGGCGGCATCACCCCTCCACTTT. Protein product: CASKRAASPLHF.